The clone carrying this TCR beta chain was observed a handful of times. This specimen belongs to a study of blood T cell repertoires in COVID-19. Background on the study: The United States, Italy and Spain supplied acute and convalescent COVID-19 samples. PBMCs, B-cell-depleted T cells, or T cells were the source of the cDNA or gDNA that made up the material.

This CDR3 comprises 13 residues. With V trimmed by 0 bases and J by 8 bases, 3 bases remained unmatched. Germline assignment: CDR1 SGHNT and CDR2 YYREEE (reference sequence). Authors' data handling: For nucleated cells, counts were estimated from reference gene primer amplification. This table comes from immunoSEQ multiplex PCR, and its TCRdb copy is limited to in-frame clones, with some not included. V and J calls and clone size come straight from that table; D and trimming were deduced from the DNA. Among over 95,000 clones listed, 90% were seen once. V usage is TRBV5-4 and J usage is TRBJ1-2, with 8 nucleotides matching TRBD1. The sample comprised peripheral blood. This TCR was recovered from a woman aged 50 to 60 with acute or convalescent COVID-19. CDR3 in DNA: TGTGCCAGCAGCTTGGACAGGGGGATGGGCTACACCTTC. Amino acid sequence: CASSLDRGMGYTF.